This T cell receptor (beta chain) was identified in a study of metastatic and nonmetastatic thyroid tumors. Study results and caveats: It was reportedly found that TCR beta diversity was significantly higher in malignant thyroid tumors than in benign nodules, a difference seen in both blood and tumor samples.

This clone was seen at least ten times. Its antigen is still unknown. Other DNA variants within this sample encode the same CDR3. Germline CDR1 reads LGHNA; CDR2 reads YNFKEQ. The length of the CDR3 is 13 residues. Trimming cost V 0 bases and J 6 bases, with 9 bases left between them. Original processing methods: Using the CDR3 differences seen across clinicopathological groups, the authors built a distant-metastasis classifier for papillary thyroid cancer, which was meant to discriminate distant-metastatic patients. TCRdb re-called clones via MiXCR from the PCR reads. TCRdb's processing, not the authors', yielded these V and J calls. The sample lists tens of thousands of clones; 9.5% to 12% were seen once. Each patient went into thyroid surgery without having received any treatment.

The sample was blood. This chain joins TRBV4-2 and TRBJ2-7, with D tentatively TRBD1 (5 bases). The sequence was obtained from a female donor with papillary thyroid cancer or a benign thyroid nodule (not recorded which). Some clones in this sample may be carry-over from other donors' samples. The DNA for the CDR3 is TGTGCCAGCAGCCAAGATCCAACAGGCGAGCAGTACTTC. Translating gives CASSQDPTGEQYF.